The 21 T cell receptor beta chains below were found in one sample sequenced in a study of cytomegalovirus exposure and HLA in healthy donors. The method was immunoSEQ multiplex PCR; TCRdb's version includes in-frame clones alone and lacks a portion of them. The sample includes some 210,000 clones, approximately 82% of them seen just once. Sequencing used PBMCs. These receptors came from a woman aged 18-30 years in good health and CMV-seronegative.

The rearrangement uses TRBV6-5 and TRBJ2-2; 7 bases align to TRBD1. Germline CDR1 reads MNHEY; CDR2 reads SVGAGI. The CDR3 has 13 residues. Unmatched junction bases numbered 0, after V lost 2 bases and J lost 6 bases. The CDR3 DNA sequence: TGTGCCAGCAGTTACGACAGGGCCGGGGAGCTGTTTTTT. Translating it yields CASSYDRAGELFF.

This chain links TRBV27 with TRBJ2-2, with unresolved D. This CDR3 has 13 amino acids. Germline CDR1 is MNHEY and CDR2 is SMNVEV (reference sequence). Deletions cut 6 bases from V and 0 bases from J, with 5 bases between. Here the CDR3 DNA reads TGTGCCAGCAGAATCGCGAACACCGGGGAGCTGTTTTTT. Encoded protein: CASRIANTGELFF.

The chain recombines TRBV6-5 with TRBJ1-5; TRBD1 aligns across 7 bases. The CDR3 length is 13 residues. The germline V gene has CDR1 MNHEY and CDR2 SVGAGI. The V gene end was trimmed by 5 bases and the J gene end by 8 bases; junction bases not matched to a gene: 6. The CDR3 DNA reads TGTGCCAGCAGTAGGGGGCGCGGGGAGCCCCAGCATTTT. This sequence encodes CASSRGRGEPQHF.

This clone occurred once. The gene calls are TRBV13 and TRBJ2-1; possibly TRBD2 for D (6 bases). The germline gives CDR1 PRHDT, CDR2 FYEKMQ (reference sequence). V lost 3 bases, J lost 6 bases, and 15 bases lay in between. This CDR3 comprises 15 residues. The CDR3 DNA reads as TGTGCCAGCAGCTTCGGGACTCCCTTAAGCAATGAGCAGTTCTTC. Translation gives CASSFGTPLSNEQFF.

The rearrangement links TRBV5-6 to TRBJ2-1; D is unresolved. CDR1 and CDR2 (germline): SGHDT, YYEEEE. This CDR3 contains 14 residues. V was shortened by 3 bases and J by 6 bases, with 13 bases between the two germline ends. CDR3 sequence reads: CASSYPTGSNEQFF. In DNA, the CDR3 is TGTGCCAGCAGCTACCCGACCGGCTCCAATGAGCAGTTCTTC.

The chain recombines TRBV27 with TRBJ2-1; D might be TRBD2 (5 bases). In germline, CDR1 is MNHEY, CDR2 SMNVEV (reference sequence). The CDR3 consists of 11 residues. The V end was cut by 3 bases, the J end by 13 bases, with 10 bases between. The CDR3, as DNA: TGTGCCAGCAGTTTTTCGGGGTACCAGTTCTTC. This translates into CASSFSGYQFF.

The chain links TRBV6-5 to TRBJ2-1; TRBD1 agrees at 7 bases. V lost 0 bases, J lost 7 bases, and 9 bases stayed unmatched. Germline CDR1 is MNHEY and CDR2 is SVGAGI. The CDR3 has 16 residues. DNA of the CDR3: TGTGCCAGCAGTTACTCGAGAGGGGGCGGCTTGAATGAGCAGTTCTTC. Translated, it gives CASSYSRGGGLNEQFF.

This chain links TRBV2 with TRBJ1-1, with a tentative D call TRBD1 (6 bases). The CDR3 spans 13 residues. CDR1 and CDR2 from the germline V gene are SNHLY and FYNNEI. V was shortened by 7 bases and J by 8 bases, with 17 bases between the two germline ends. CDR3 nucleotides: TGTGCCAGCAACCCAAGTGCCGGGACAGAAGCTTTCTTT. This gives the protein CASNPSAGTEAFF.

The chain joins TRBV30 to TRBJ1-1; a weak D match, TRBD1 (5 bases). V gave up 0 bases and J gave up 8 bases, with 13 bases separating them. The CDR3 sequence is 13 residues long. Germline values: CDR1 GTSNPN, CDR2 SVGIG (reference sequence). In DNA form, the CDR3 reads TGTGCCTGGAGTGTGCGGGAGAGGGGAGAAGCTTTCTTT. It encodes CAWSVRERGEAFF.

This clone was seen only once. The V gene is TRBV7-2, the J gene TRBJ2-5; D gene unclear. This CDR3 comprises 13 residues. CDR1 is SGHTA, CDR2 FQGNSA, per germline. V was trimmed by 3 bases and J by 4 bases, leaving 9 bases between them. In nucleotides, the CDR3 is TGTGCCAGCAGCTTCGCGTCGGCAGAGACCCAGTACTTC. It specifies CASSFASAETQYF.

The CDR3, as DNA: TGTGCCAGCAGTGACAGGGGCGCAGGGGGGGGTACGCAGTATTTT. Translated, it gives CASSDRGAGGGTQYF. The V call is TRBV2, the J call TRBJ2-3; the D call may be TRBD1 or TRBD2 (7 bases each). The CDR3 spans 15 residues. Germline CDR1 and CDR2: SNHLY and FYNNEI. Trimming shortened V by 3 bases and J by 8 bases, and 18 bases separated the two germline ends.

V usage is TRBV28 and J usage is TRBJ1-1; D gene unclear. This CDR3 region has 12 residues. The germline gives CDR1 MDHEN, CDR2 SYDVKM. Trimming left V 2 bases short and J 7 bases short, with 8 bases between. DNA of the CDR3: TGTGCCAGCAGTTTAGGTGGAATTGAAGCTTTCTTT. It specifies CASSLGGIEAFF.

The gene calls are TRBV5-1 and TRBJ2-7; weak D call: TRBD1 (5 bases). Germline CDR1 reads SGHRS; CDR2 reads YFSETQ. V lost 1 base to trimming and J lost 4 bases, with 6 bases between them. This CDR3 comprises 12 residues. CDR3 loop: CASSLSGYEQYF. The CDR3 nucleotides read TGCGCCAGCAGCTTGTCAGGGTACGAGCAGTACTTC.

The sample holds a few counts of this clone. This may arise from a read error, as a much more abundant clone is one base away. The V and J genes are TRBV7-9 and TRBJ2-2; D unclear. The CDR3 loop spans 12 amino acids. Per the germline V gene, CDR1 is SEHNR and CDR2 is FQNEAQ (reference sequence). Trimming stripped 4 bases from V and 3 bases from J, with 3 bases between. The DNA for the CDR3 is TGTGCCAGCAGCTCGGACACCGGGGAGCTGTTTTTT. This sequence encodes CASSSDTGELFF.

The V and J genes are TRBV4-1 and TRBJ1-1; no clear D. Trimming took off 3 bases at V and 5 bases at J, with 10 bases between the two ends. CDR1 is MGHRA and CDR2 is YSYEKL in the germline V gene. This CDR3 spans 13 amino acids. CDR3 coding DNA: TGCGCCAGCAGCCAGGGCGAAGGGACTGAAGCTTTCTTT. Translated: CASSQGEGTEAFF.

For the CDR3, the DNA is TGTGCCAGCAGGAATCAGGGAGTTAACTATGGCTACACCTTC. Translation: CASRNQGVNYGYTF. The chain combines TRBV6-1 with TRBJ1-2; perhaps TRBD1 as D (5 bases). The CDR3 has 14 residues. Germline loops: CDR1 MNHNS, CDR2 SASEGT. With 6 bases removed from V and 1 base from J, the gap between germline ends came to 12 bases.

The chain has TRBV7-9 and TRBJ1-2; D not certain. CDR3 size: 13 residues. Trimming took off 5 bases at V and 4 bases at J, with 11 bases between the two ends. Germline assignment: CDR1 SEHNR and CDR2 FQNEAQ (reference sequence). The CDR3 DNA sequence: TGTGCCAGCAGCCTCATGAGTGGCTATGGCTACACCTTC. Its translation: CASSLMSGYGYTF.

The CDR3 loop is CASNNGNLRTRYTF. The CDR3 DNA sequence: TGTGCCAGCAATAACGGGAACCTGAGGACGCGCTACACCTTC. This sequence joins TRBV2 and TRBJ1-2; D is undetermined. CDR3 length: 14 residues. Trimming took 7 bases from V and 9 from J, leaving 21 bases between them. Per germline, CDR1 SNHLY and CDR2 FYNNEI.

This clone was counted once. The chain is built from TRBV7-3 and TRBJ2-6; D is uncertain. This CDR3 is built from 13 residues. Trimming took off 7 bases at V and 4 bases at J, with 8 bases between the two ends. CDR1 is SGHTA and CDR2 is FQGTGA in the germline V gene. In DNA form, the CDR3 reads TGTGCCAGCAAAATCGCAGGGGCCAACGTCCTGACTTTC. This gives the protein CASKIAGANVLTF. Complete variable domain (other parts from reference TRBV7-3 and TRBJ2-6): GAGVSQTPSNKVTEKGKYVELRCDPISGHTALYWYRQSLGQGPEFLIYFQGTGAADDSGLPNDRFFAVRPEGSVSTLKIQRTERGDSAVYLCASKIAGANVLTFGAGSRLTVL.

The chain employs TRBV15 and TRBJ1-4; D is unresolved. The CDR3 runs to 14 residues. Germline V gene sequence: CDR1 LNHNV, CDR2 YYDKDF (reference sequence). V lost 2 bases, J lost 4 bases, and 8 bases lay in between. The CDR3 coding sequence is TGTGCCACCAGCAGATTGAGGGATAATGAAAAACTGTTTTTT. Its translation: CATSRLRDNEKLFF.

The rearrangement joins TRBV19 to TRBJ1-5, with D hard to call. CDR3 length: 16 amino acids. Trimming took off 11 bases at V and 0 bases at J, with 20 bases between the two ends. In germline, CDR1 is LNHDA, CDR2 SQIVND (reference sequence). Here the CDR3 reads CASTLAAEYSNQPQHF. The CDR3 nucleotides read TGTGCCTCCACTCTGGCAGCCGAATATAGCAATCAGCCCCAGCATTTT.